The entry below gives a single T cell receptor (beta chain) sequence along with its context. Its antigen is not yet known. Base qualities are not provided; no much larger clone lies one nucleotide away. CDR1 is given as SGHTA and CDR2 as FQGNSA, both from the germline V gene. The CDR3, cysteine through phenylalanine, is 13 amino acids long. Here the CDR3 DNA is all that survives: 39 bases in frame from base 1. Between the V and J ends, shortened by 0 bases and 2 bases respectively, the junction contains 4 bases. According to the study, the label for this sample's treatment or condition signals: around 19 received Ad26.COV2.S at low or high dose, single or two shots; several received placebo; per-sample allocation not given. Repertoires of vaccine and placebo recipients were sequenced from samples taken on day 63 after the first injection. In Cohort 1b, 20 to 25 adults aged 18-55 years were enrolled at a single site in Boston, USA, between 29 July and 7 August 2020. Ad26.COV2.S was a replication-incompetent adenovirus type 26 vector expressing a prefusion-stabilized SARS-CoV-2 spike protein from the original Wuhan strain.

This sample is part of a study of Ad26.COV2.S vaccination and SARS-CoV-2 variants listed by TCRdb under 2021. A note on the overall study: Donors in the vaccine arm were drawn from COV1001, a phase I-IIa trial of Ad26.COV2.S in healthy adults that was multicentre, randomized, double-blind and placebo-controlled. Blinding of investigators to trial group allocation was maintained during experiments and outcome assessment. The specificity and breadth of SARS-CoV-2-reactive T cell receptors after Ad26.COV2.S vaccination were assessed by TCRbeta repertoire sequencing. Trial participants were randomized into five groups of five, in which low-dose or high-dose Ad26.COV2.S was given once or twice, or placebo was given on both occasions. The TCR-sequenced set comprised about 32 samples: roughly 19 Ad26.COV2.S vaccine recipients, 5 placebo recipients and 8 SARS-CoV-2 convalescent individuals. Dosing of Ad26.COV2.S was intramuscular, at either 5x10^10 or 1x10^11 viral particles, delivered as one shot or as two shots spaced 56 days apart. The paper's findings and limits, for the study overall: The study was not powered for comparison of responses between vaccine doses or regimens. After vaccination, spike-specific CD8+ and CD4+ T cell responses were reported to show substantial breadth. Vaccine and placebo recipients had similar non-spike TCR breadth, a finding consistent with the vaccine containing only spike. Ad26.COV2.S recipients had higher spike-specific TCR breadth than placebo recipients (P = 0.0014). The authors noted that total T cell responses may have been underestimated by the TCR breadth and depth analyses.

The immunoSEQ Assay was used to sequence TCRbeta CDR3 regions. After extraction, genomic DNA underwent amplification by bias-controlled multiplex PCR, followed by high-throughput sequencing. On the study's bioinformatics: Collapsing and filtering of sequences were performed to quantify the absolute abundance of each unique TCRbeta CDR3 region. T cell fraction was estimated by normalizing TCRbeta template counts to usable DNA, with usable DNA measured through amplification of reference genes found in all nucleated cells. Repertoire TCRs were annotated as SARS-CoV-2-specific by exact matching of V gene, CDR3 amino acid sequence and J gene to a known reactive TCR set. The reference SARS-CoV-2 TCR set came from MIRA and was filtered for enrichment in COVID-19-positive ImmuneCODE repertoires, removing public or cross-reactive TCRs. Using the MIRA antigens, annotated TCRs were further analysed by specific ORF or by position within an ORF. Breadth was defined as the number of annotated unique rearrangements divided by the total number of unique productive rearrangements, and depth was defined as the summed frequency of the annotated unique rearrangements. TCR breadth was compared between groups using two-sided Wilcoxon rank-sum tests. Held by TCRdb, this immuneACCESS table contains in-frame sequences only and omits some clones. Under half of the omission traces to an unresolved V gene where checked; the cause of the rest is unknown. That table is the source of V, J and clone size, and D and trimming were worked out from the DNA. The table for this sample lists about 370,000 clones; over 75% of them were counted only once. The ten biggest clones cover approximately 1.9% of the sample.

This material consisted of peripheral blood, taken in a trial of Ad26.COV2.S vaccine versus placebo. This receptor was obtained from a person aged 18-65 years who received the Ad26.COV2.S COVID-19 vaccine or a placebo. The V and J genes are TRBV7-2 and TRBJ2-5, with an unclear D gene assignment. The sequence in DNA is TGTGCCAGCAGCTTAGCGTGGCAAGAGACCCAGTACTTC. It codes for CASSLAWQETQYF.